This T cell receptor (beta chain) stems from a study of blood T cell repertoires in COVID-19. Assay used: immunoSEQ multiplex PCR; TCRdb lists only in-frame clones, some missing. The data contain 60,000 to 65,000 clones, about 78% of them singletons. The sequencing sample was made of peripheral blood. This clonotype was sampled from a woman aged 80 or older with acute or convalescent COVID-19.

In nucleotides, the CDR3 is TGCGCCAGCAGCTTGGCCCGGTTTCCAGATACGCAGTATTTT. Translated: CASSLARFPDTQYF. The V and J genes are TRBV5-1 and TRBJ2-3; D unresolved. Germline values: CDR1 SGHRS, CDR2 YFSETQ. The V end was cut by 0 bases, the J end by 4 bases, with 9 bases between. This CDR3 comprises 14 residues.